Presented here are 8 T cell receptor beta chains from one specimen sequenced in a study of regulatory T cells in long-lasting Graves disease. Specified time point: newly diagnosed GD, antithyroid drugs for less than 3 months. Following extraction of RNA from PBMCs, that RNA was used to make the TCR library. Arm-PCR of CDR3 regions with iRepertoire HTBI primers generated TCR beta libraries. TCRdb used MiXCR to reprocess the multiplex PCR reads, holding one entry per CDR3 protein. The sample contains 560,000 or so distinct CDR3 sequences, about 16% of which appear only once. The sample also formed part of further work on T cells in Graves' hyperthyroidism and ophthalmopathy.

The input for sequencing was peripheral blood mononuclear cells (PBMCs), taken at new diagnosis, from a patient treated with antithyroid drugs. These receptors all come from a man between 18 and 35 years old with Graves disease.

A remark on this clonotype: Possible read error: a much larger clone is one base away. The chain couples TRBV27 to TRBJ2-3; 8 bases are shared with TRBD2. Trimming took 2 bases from V and 2 from J; bases not matched to a gene: 6. The CDR3 is 16 residues long. Germline V CDR1 and CDR2: MNHEY, SMNVEV (reference sequence). CDR3 sequence reads: CASSLREAGATDTQYF. The CDR3 nucleotides are TGTGCCAGCAGTTTACGGGAAGCGGGAGCCACAGATACGCAGTATTTT.

This chain uses TRBV6-9 with TRBJ2-1, with a weak D call TRBD2 (6 bases). The CDR3 length is 15 residues. CDR1 and CDR2 from the germline V gene are MNHGY and SVAAGI. Trimming took off 3 bases at V and 6 bases at J, with 15 bases between the two ends. CDR3 residues: CASSYTELARNEQFF. CDR3 nucleotide sequence: TGTGCCAGCAGTTACACCGAACTAGCCCGCAATGAGCAGTTCTTC.

This clonotype has only a few counts. A far larger clone is one base from this, pointing to a likely read error. This sequence joins TRBV9 and TRBJ1-1; no clear D. Germline loops: CDR1 SGDLS, CDR2 YYNGEE. The CDR3 sequence is 13 residues long. The CDR3 DNA reads TGTGCCAACAGCGTAGGAGGGAACACTGAAGCTTTCTTT. Translation gives CANSVGGNTEAFF.

This clonotype was observed a few times. The CDR3 nucleotides read TGTGCCACCTCCCCGGCCGGTAGCAATCAGCCCCAGCATTTT. Protein sequence: CATSPAGSNQPQHF. This chain connects TRBV27 to TRBJ1-5, with D unclear. V gave up 10 bases and J gave up 0 bases, with 13 bases separating them. Germline CDR1 MNHEY, CDR2 SMNVEV (reference sequence). The CDR3 contains 14 residues.

This clonotype was counted many times. The chain has TRBV12-3 or TRBV12-4 and TRBJ1-2; possible D gene TRBD1, 5 bases. V lost 3 bases and J 10 bases, leaving 12 bases between the germline ends. This CDR3 spans 12 amino acids. This CDR3 reads CASSFGTLVYTF. The CDR3 coding sequence is TGTGCCAGCAGTTTTGGGACTCTGGTCTACACCTTC.

This clonotype was seen at least ten times. The V and J genes are TRBV5-1 and TRBJ1-1, with TRBD1 matching over 7 bases. V lost 0 bases, J lost 4 bases, and 6 bases stayed unmatched. Germline CDR1 SGHRS, CDR2 YFSETQ. The CDR3 extends over 15 amino acids. CDR3 sequence: CASSLEGARSTEAFF. Written as DNA, the CDR3 is TGCGCCAGCAGCTTGGAGGGGGCAAGGAGCACTGAAGCTTTCTTT.

The chain has TRBV20-1 and TRBJ2-3; tentative D call: TRBD2 (6 bases). The germline gives CDR1 DFQATT, CDR2 SNEGSKA (reference sequence). Trimming left V 3 bases short and J 7 bases short, with 17 bases between. The CDR3 has 14 amino acids. The CDR3 DNA reads as TGCAGTGCTAGGTCTTACGGGAGTCGATATACGCAGTATTTT. Protein: CSARSYGSRYTQYF.

The J gene is TRBJ2-5, the V gene TRBV6-1, with D perhaps matching TRBD2 (6 bases). This CDR3 has 17 residues. Germline CDR1 is MNHNS and CDR2 is SASEGT. V was pared by 6 bases and J by 0 bases, with 20 bases between. CDR3 loop: CASRPIRGREYQETQYF. DNA for the CDR3: TGTGCCAGCAGACCGATTAGGGGCCGGGAGTACCAAGAGACCCAGTACTTC.